This TCR beta chain was profiled in a study of identical twins' blood T cells. Study-wide context: Roughly 50 million reads covered about 6 alpha-chain and about 6 beta-chain libraries.

Per the study methods: Each library had roughly 2 to 4 million CDR3 reads and about 100,000 to nearly 500,000 clonotypes. TCRdb re-derived calls from the 5' RACE reads in MiXCR, one entry per CDR3 protein. TCRdb's processing, not the authors', yielded these V and J calls. The sample consists of fewer than 450,000 distinct CDR3 sequences, about 28% of them appearing once. Germline CDR1 SGHRS, CDR2 YFSETQ. The CDR3 loop spans 15 amino acids. Trimming left V 4 bases short and J 3 bases short, with 16 bases between. Reared together, all three twin pairs probably met the same infectious agents and vaccines.

This sequence was found in a woman aged 18 to 49 in good health. Material: PBMCs. V and J are TRBV5-1 and TRBJ1-1; D not resolved. The CDR3 region is CASSPRLDRDTEAFF. Written as DNA, the CDR3 is TGCGCCAGCAGCCCACGACTTGATAGGGACACTGAAGCTTTCTTT.